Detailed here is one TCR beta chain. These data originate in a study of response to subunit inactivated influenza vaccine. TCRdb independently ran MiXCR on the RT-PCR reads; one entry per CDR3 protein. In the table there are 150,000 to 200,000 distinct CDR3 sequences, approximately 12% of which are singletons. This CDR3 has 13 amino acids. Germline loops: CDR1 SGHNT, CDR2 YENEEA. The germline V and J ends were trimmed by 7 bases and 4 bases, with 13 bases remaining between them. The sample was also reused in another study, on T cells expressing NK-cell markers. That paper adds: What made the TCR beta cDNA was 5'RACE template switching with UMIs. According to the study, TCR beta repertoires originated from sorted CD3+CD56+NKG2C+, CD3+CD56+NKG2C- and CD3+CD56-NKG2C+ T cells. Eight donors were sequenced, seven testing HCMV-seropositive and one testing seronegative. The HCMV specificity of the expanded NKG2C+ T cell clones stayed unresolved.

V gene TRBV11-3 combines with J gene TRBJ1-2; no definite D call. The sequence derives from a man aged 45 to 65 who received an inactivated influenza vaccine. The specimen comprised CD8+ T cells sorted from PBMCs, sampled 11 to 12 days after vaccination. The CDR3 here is CASIPDVLYGYTF. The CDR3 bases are TGTGCCAGCATCCCCGACGTACTCTATGGCTACACCTTC.